This T cell receptor beta chain derives from a study of beta chain features in type 1 diabetes. This CDR3 is built from 15 residues. Per germline, CDR1 SNHLY and CDR2 FYNNEI. The V and J ends lost 7 bases and 4 bases, in that order; junction bases with no gene match: 10. Expressed TCRB transcripts were sequenced, since all the RNA that had been isolated was reverse transcribed. Only in-frame clones appear in the TCRdb table, and some are missing; sequencing was by immunoSEQ multiplex PCR. The table has more than 150,000 clones, roughly 10% seen once. One heparinised blood draw, averaging roughly 0.12 L, came from each donor.

The specimen was central memory CD4+ T cells from blood. The genes are TRBV2 and TRBJ2-1; TRBD2 agrees at 7 bases. The TCR sequence derives from a man aged 18 to 30 in good health. The CDR3 region is CASKVASGAYNEQFF. As DNA, the CDR3 is TGTGCCAGCAAGGTTGCTAGCGGAGCTTACAATGAGCAGTTCTTC.